These 9 T cell receptor beta chains were all obtained from the same sample, sequenced in a study of blood T cell repertoires in COVID-19. Only in-frame clones appear in the TCRdb table, and some are missing; sequencing was by immunoSEQ multiplex PCR. This sample has some 220,000 clones, with 75% to 90% found just once. The sequenced material came from PBMCs or T cells enriched from blood (not recorded which). These receptors all stem from a woman aged 18-30 years in a cohort exposed to, infected with or recovered from COVID-19 (not recorded which).

The chain couples TRBV7-9 to TRBJ1-5, with D unresolved. The V gene's germline CDR1 is SEHNR and CDR2 FQNEAQ (reference sequence). CDR3 length: 12 residues. Deletions cut 5 bases from V and 3 bases from J, with 5 bases between. Written as DNA, the CDR3 is TGTGCCAGCAGCCGGGACAATCAGCCCCAGCATTTT. This sequence encodes CASSRDNQPQHF.

The V call is TRBV11-3, the J call TRBJ1-2, with D tentatively TRBD1 (5 bases). The CDR3 contains 12 residues. The V gene's germline CDR1 is SGHNT and CDR2 YENEEA. V was cut by 1 base and J by 8 bases, with 8 bases left in between. The CDR3 region is CASSLGRVGYTF. CDR3 DNA sequence: TGTGCCAGCAGCTTAGGCAGGGTCGGCTACACCTTC.

The rearrangement joins TRBV7-6 to TRBJ1-1, with D possibly being TRBD1 (5 bases). The CDR3 is 11 residues long. Germline CDR1 SGHVS, CDR2 FNYEAQ. V lost 3 bases to trimming and J lost 8 bases, with 7 bases between them. The CDR3 DNA is TGTGCCAGCAGCTTCCCAGGGGAAGCTTTCTTT. Amino acids: CASSFPGEAFF.

The chain carries TRBV3-1 (or the pseudogene TRBV3-2) and TRBJ2-7; D is unresolved. The CDR3 is 12 amino acids. Germline V gene sequence: CDR1 LGHDT, CDR2 YNNKEL (reference sequence). V was trimmed by 4 bases and J by 3 bases, leaving 7 bases between them. CDR3 amino acids: CASSRSLYEQYF. The CDR3 DNA is TGTGCCAGCAGCCGAAGCCTCTACGAGCAGTACTTC.

This chain links TRBV27 with TRBJ1-4, with D unresolved. Germline-derived CDR1 and CDR2 are MNHEY and SMNVEV (reference sequence). This CDR3 is 17 amino acids long. Trimming stripped 2 bases from V and 0 bases from J, with 13 bases between. CDR3 DNA sequence: TGTGCCAGCAGTTTACAACAAACAGTCCCAACTAATGAAAAACTGTTTTTT. Protein sequence: CASSLQQTVPTNEKLFF.

The gene calls are TRBV7-2 and TRBJ1-1; the D gene is possibly TRBD1 (5 bases). The germline V gene has CDR1 SGHTA and CDR2 FQGNSA. This CDR3 has 16 residues. V was pared by 1 base and J by 2 bases, with 14 bases between. The CDR3 protein is CASSLVGGGINTEAFF. The CDR3 nucleotides are TGTGCCAGCAGCTTAGTCGGGGGGGGTATTAACACTGAAGCTTTCTTT.

The V call is TRBV25-1, the J call TRBJ2-1; TRBD2 might be the D (5 bases). Germline lookup yields CDR1 MGHDK and CDR2 SYGVNS. The length of the CDR3 is 17 residues. V lost 6 bases to trimming and J lost 5 bases, with 23 bases between them. CDR3 in DNA: TGTGCCAGCAGCGCCCGAGTCGGCGGGTCCGGAAACAATGAGCAGTTCTTC. Translating gives CASSARVGGSGNNEQFF.

CDR3 in amino acids: CASSMSGGENTGELFF. CDR3 DNA sequence: TGTGCCAGTAGTATGTCAGGCGGGGAGAACACCGGGGAGCTGTTTTTT. The chain combines TRBV19 with TRBJ2-2, with D possibly TRBD2 on 6 matching bases. This CDR3 is built from 16 residues. Between the trimmed V and J ends, which lost 3 bases and 1 base, there was a span of 12 bases. CDR1 and CDR2 from the germline V gene are LNHDA and SQIVND (reference sequence).

This sequence joins TRBV6-6 and TRBJ1-6; 7 nucleotides agree with TRBD1. From germline, CDR1 is MNHNY and CDR2 SVGAGI (reference sequence). This CDR3 contains 14 residues. The V gene end was trimmed by 5 bases and the J gene end by 6 bases; junction bases not matched to a gene: 4. The CDR3 coding sequence is TGTGCCAGCAGTGCAGGGGGTGGTAATTCACCCCTCCACTTT. Its protein is CASSAGGGNSPLHF.